This T cell receptor beta chain was found in a study of blood T cell repertoires in COVID-19. The germline V and J ends were trimmed by 6 bases and 1 base, with 9 bases remaining between them. Germline loops: CDR1 LNHDA, CDR2 SQIVND (reference sequence). The CDR3 contains 13 residues. The authors' processing: Nucleated cell counts were estimated from reference gene primer amplification. Only in-frame clones appear in the TCRdb table, and some are missing; sequencing was by immunoSEQ multiplex PCR. That table gives V, J and clone size, and the DNA gave D and trimming. The sample lists roughly 180,000 clones; around 95% were seen once.

Sequenced input: peripheral blood. V gene TRBV19 combines with J gene TRBJ1-1; TRBD1 might be the D (6 bases). The sequence derives from a man younger than 40 with COVID-19, enrolled during active disease. For the CDR3, the DNA is TGTGCCAGTAGGGGACACCCGAACACTGAAGCTTTCTTT. This codes for CASRGHPNTEAFF.